This T cell receptor beta chain appears in the sequencing data of a study of T-cell memory formation after mild COVID-19. TCRdb itself ran the 5' RACE reads through MiXCR, one entry per CDR3 protein. The sample has roughly 110,000 distinct CDR3 sequences, 13% to 15% seen once. The germline V and J ends were trimmed by 0 bases and 2 bases, with 3 bases remaining between them. The CDR3 is 13 residues long. Germline V gives CDR1 ENHRY, CDR2 SYGVKD. Study-wide points: Within pre-infection memory, some responding clones were found, suggesting cross-reactive memory joined.

Within the sample, this clonotype is medium-sized. Its antigen is not known. The origin of this receptor is a young man who had mild COVID-19 (a few samples of this study predate the infection). Cell type and time point are not known. Sequenced material: PBMCs or a T cell subset sorted from them (not recorded which). The chain recombines TRBV10-3 with TRBJ2-3, with no clear D. CDR3 region: CAISESDTDTQYF. The CDR3 coding sequence is TGTGCCATCAGTGAGTCGGACACAGATACGCAGTATTTT.